Listed below are T cell receptor beta chains from one sample, sequenced in a study of TIL therapy for anti-PD-1-resistant metastatic lung cancer. Assay used: immunoSEQ multiplex PCR; TCRdb lists only in-frame clones, some missing. The sample has about 21,000 clones, 60% to 85% seen once. The sample in question was blood, obtained at baseline. Receptors originate from a person between 25 and 79 years old with non-small cell lung cancer. CDR3s include the opening cysteine and the closing phenylalanine or tryptophan. Each record gives: CDR3 protein, V gene, J gene.

CDR3: CASSIRDRNDEQFF
V: TRBV9
J: TRBJ2-1

CDR3: CASSAEPRGTTTDTQYF
V: TRBV7-7
J: TRBJ2-3

CDR3: CASSYGSPGSPLHF
V: TRBV6-5
J: TRBJ1-6

CDR3: CASSQVGQTGGYTF
V: TRBV4-1
J: TRBJ1-2

CDR3: CASSTGQGNQPQHF
V: TRBV6-5
J: TRBJ1-5

CDR3: CASSHSGANVLTF
V: TRBV7-9
J: TRBJ2-6

CDR3: CASSFGRMNTEAFF
V: TRBV5-8
J: TRBJ1-1

CDR3: CASSWDSRRSNSPLHF
V: TRBV10-2
J: TRBJ1-6

CDR3: CASRTGVDNSPLHF
V: TRBV6-6
J: TRBJ1-6

CDR3: CASSSRPGVVLGDTQYF
V: TRBV19
J: TRBJ2-3

CDR3: CASSLLRTLKGDTIYF
V: TRBV28
J: TRBJ1-3

CDR3: CASSSPGSRTDTQYF
V: TRBV5-4
J: TRBJ2-3

CDR3: CATSRDGGAPNQPQHF
V: TRBV15
J: TRBJ1-5

CDR3: CASSTQGAKQPQHF
V: TRBV7-8
J: TRBJ1-5

CDR3: CSVSRASNTGELFF
V: TRBV29-1
J: TRBJ2-2

CDR3: CASSIGNGHTDTQYF
V: TRBV19
J: TRBJ2-3

CDR3: CAWSGQSQLQETQYF
V: TRBV30
J: TRBJ2-5

CDR3: CASSLMTGQPQHF
V: TRBV7-2
J: TRBJ1-5

CDR3: CASILGTRKETQYF
V: TRBV28
J: TRBJ2-5

CDR3: CASSLRGGNTEAFF
V: TRBV19
J: TRBJ1-1

CDR3: CASSEALRREQYF
V: TRBV21-1
J: TRBJ2-7

CDR3: CATSRDGGAETQYF
V: TRBV15
J: TRBJ2-5